The next 32 T cell receptor beta chains were all read from a single sample in a study of T cells in Graves' hyperthyroidism and ophthalmopathy. Amplified TCR beta CDR3 regions came from RNA transcripts. Using the HTBI primer set, a first-round RT-PCR was run on the TCR CDR3. TCRdb processed the multiplex PCR reads anew with MiXCR; each CDR3 protein has one entry. The sample includes hundreds of thousands of distinct CDR3 sequences, less than 15% of them seen just once. The sample taken for sequencing was blood. These receptors were obtained from a woman aged 18-29 years with Graves' hyperthyroidism.

This clonotype has ten or more counts. The V gene is TRBV7-9, the J gene TRBJ2-3; 7 bases map to TRBD1. Germline values: CDR1 SEHNR, CDR2 FQNEAQ (reference sequence). J gave up 1 base and V 3 bases, and 7 bases lay outside the gene matches. This CDR3 has 16 amino acids. CDR3 in DNA: TGTGCCAGCAGCTTTGGGATTCAGGGGGGCACAGATACGCAGTATTTT. This gives the protein CASSFGIQGGTDTQYF.

Turning to this clonotype: Possible read error: a much larger clone is one base away. The rearrangement uses TRBV12-3 or TRBV12-4 and TRBJ1-4; weak D call: TRBD1 (6 bases). The CDR3 runs to 17 residues. The CDR3 loop reads CASSQDGSAGGHEKLLF. The CDR3 region has the DNA TGTGCCAGCAGCCAAGACGGGTCGGCGGGGGGGCATGAAAAACTGCTTTTT.

The chain recombines TRBV19 with TRBJ1-5, with TRBD1 matching 9 bases. This CDR3 region has 20 residues. Germline V lookup: CDR1 LNHDA, CDR2 SQIVND (reference sequence). Losses at the gene ends were 6 bases for V and 2 bases for J; bases not matched to a gene: 20. CDR3 DNA: TGTGCCAGTAGCCAGGGTGGGACAGGGATGTATGAGTTTCGCAATCAGCCCCAGCATTTT. Amino acids: CASSQGGTGMYEFRNQPQHF.

Only a few counts were recorded for this clonotype. The gene calls are TRBV6-2 or TRBV6-3 and TRBJ1-2; D ambiguous. Germline CDR1 reads MNHEY; CDR2 reads SVGEGT. V was shortened by 6 bases and J by 3 bases, with 14 bases between the two germline ends. CDR3 length: 14 residues. CDR3 bases: TGTGCCAGCAGCGGTCGGACGGACTACTATGGCTACACCTTC. It is translated as CASSGRTDYYGYTF.

This clonotype has at least ten counts. This sequence joins TRBV12-3 or TRBV12-4 and TRBJ2-4; D gene uncertain. V was pared by 3 bases and J by 6 bases, with 6 bases between. This CDR3 is built from 12 residues. CDR3 coding DNA: TGTGCCAGCAGTTTTCTGGGAAACATTCAGTACTTC. Amino acid sequence: CASSFLGNIQYF.

This clonotype was seen only a few times. The chain employs TRBV6-6 and TRBJ2-2; 7 bases are shared with TRBD2. CDR1 MNHNY and CDR2 SVGAGI come from the germline V gene (reference sequence). The V segment lost 0 bases and the J segment 4 bases; nucleotides outside the gene matches: 2. This CDR3 comprises 15 residues. CDR3 in amino acids: CASSYSPGGTGELFF. For the CDR3, the DNA is TGTGCCAGCAGTTACTCGCCGGGGGGCACCGGGGAGCTGTTTTTT.

This clonotype came up many times. This rearrangement joins TRBV6-1 to TRBJ2-7; 8 positions match TRBD2. In germline, CDR1 is MNHNS, CDR2 SASEGT. CDR3 length equals 14 residues. Germline trimming cut 6 bases from V and 0 bases from J; bases unmatched to any gene: 4. Here the CDR3 DNA reads TGTGCCAGCAGCCCCGGGACTAGCTCCTACGAGCAGTACTTC. This translates into CASSPGTSSYEQYF.

The chain carries TRBV7-8 and TRBJ2-7; D gene ambiguous. V lost 11 bases and J lost 1, with 0 bases in between. The germline gives CDR1 SGHVS, CDR2 FQNEAQ. The CDR3 loop spans 8 amino acids. CDR3: CASYEQYF. CDR3 nucleotides: TGTGCCTCCTACGAGCAGTACTTC.

V is TRBV9 and J is TRBJ2-2, with TRBD2 matching over 12 bases. CDR1 SGDLS and CDR2 YYNGEE come from the germline V gene. This CDR3 comprises 19 residues. V was pared by 0 bases and J by 3 bases, with 9 bases of the junction left unmatched. CDR3 sequence (DNA): TGTGCCAGCAGCGTAGGGGGACTAGCGGGCGTCGTGGACACCGGGGAGCTGTTTTTT. It encodes CASSVGGLAGVVDTGELFF.

In its sample, this clonotype was seen many times. The chain links TRBV6-1 to TRBJ1-1, with D unresolved. CDR3 size: 13 residues. Germline assignment: CDR1 MNHNS and CDR2 SASEGT. V lost 6 bases to trimming and J lost 3 bases, with 11 bases between them. Here the CDR3 DNA reads TGTGCCAGCAGCTCAATGGAGGACACTGAAGCTTTCTTT. This translates into CASSSMEDTEAFF.

This clonotype has a count of ten or more. The chain combines TRBV3-1 with TRBJ2-3, with 7 bases lining up with TRBD1. With V trimmed by 4 bases and J by 10 bases, 5 bases remained unmatched. The CDR3 runs 12 residues. CDR1 and CDR2 (germline): LGHDT, YNNKEL (reference sequence). For the CDR3, the DNA is TGTGCCAGCAGCCGAGGGACAGCATCGCAGTATTTT. Encoded protein: CASSRGTASQYF.

This clonotype appeared many times. The chain is built from TRBV5-1 and TRBJ2-3; 10 bases match TRBD1. From germline, CDR1 is SGHRS and CDR2 YFSETQ. The CDR3 is made up of 15 amino acids. Unmatched junction bases numbered 6, after V lost 0 bases and J lost 8 bases. This CDR3 is CASSLATGGEGTQYF. CDR3 coding DNA: TGCGCCAGCAGCTTGGCGACAGGGGGCGAGGGTACGCAGTATTTT.

Many counts were recorded for this clonotype. The chain carries TRBV11-2 and TRBJ2-3, with 10 nucleotides matching TRBD2. The CDR3 totals 15 residues. The germline gives CDR1 SGHAT, CDR2 FQNNGV. V lost 4 bases to trimming and J lost 5 bases; unmatched junction nucleotides: 6. The CDR3 loop is CASSSSGSAGDTQYF. The CDR3 coding sequence is TGTGCCAGCAGCTCTAGCGGGAGTGCTGGAGATACGCAGTATTTT.

This clonotype was seen at least ten times. This rearrangement joins TRBV12-3 or TRBV12-4 to TRBJ2-3, with 11 bases identical to TRBD2. V lost 7 bases, J lost 1 base, and 4 bases stayed unmatched. The length of the CDR3 is 15 residues. CDR3 coding DNA: TGTGCCAGCAATCGGGGACTAGCGGGCACAGATACGCAGTATTTT. As protein: CASNRGLAGTDTQYF.

The rearrangement links TRBV27 to TRBJ1-2; maybe TRBD1 (5 bases). V was cut by 8 bases and J by 8 bases, with 18 bases left in between. Germline V gene lookup returns CDR1 MNHEY and CDR2 SMNVEV (reference sequence). This CDR3 comprises 13 residues. CDR3 bases: TGTGCCAGCTCTTGGGGGGGGGACGGAGGCTACACCTTC. Translating it yields CASSWGGDGGYTF.

V is TRBV19 and J is TRBJ1-1; no reliable D call. Deletions cut 3 bases from V and 1 base from J, with 6 bases between. The CDR3 is 13 residues long. Germline V lookup: CDR1 LNHDA, CDR2 SQIVND (reference sequence). The CDR3 DNA reads TGTGCCAGTAGTATGTCCAGGAACACTGAAGCTTTCTTT. Protein product: CASSMSRNTEAFF.

This clonotype occurred a few times. This chain connects TRBV18 to TRBJ2-3; D is ambiguous. This CDR3 region has 16 residues. Trimming removed 3 bases at V and 1 base at J, with 14 bases between. Germline CDR1 is KGHSH and CDR2 is LQKENI. CDR3 nucleotides: TGTGCCAGCTCACCTAATTCTTTTGGGGGCACAGATACGCAGTATTTT. Translation gives CASSPNSFGGTDTQYF.

This clonotype was seen more than once but under ten times. The J gene is TRBJ2-2, the V gene TRBV7-3, with D possibly being TRBD2 (6 bases). In germline, CDR1 is SGHTA, CDR2 FQGTGA. CDR3 length: 16 amino acids. With 6 bases removed from V and 7 bases from J, the gap between germline ends came to 21 bases. CDR3 amino acids: CASRLRRELDGGELFF. CDR3 nucleotide sequence: TGTGCCAGCAGGCTTCGGAGGGAACTAGACGGCGGGGAGCTGTTTTTT.

This clonotype has a count of ten or more. The rearrangement joins TRBV12-3 or TRBV12-4 to TRBJ1-5, with D perhaps TRBD1 (6 bases). V was shortened by 7 bases and J by 2 bases, with 12 bases between the two germline ends. CDR3 length equals 14 residues. The CDR3: CASTSPGGNQPQHF. The DNA of the CDR3 is TGTGCCAGCACCTCCCCAGGGGGCAATCAGCCCCAGCATTTT.

In its sample, this clonotype was seen a few times. One junction end disagrees with the germline gene, perhaps due to a read error. The genes are TRBV4-1 and TRBJ2-5; 9 bases fit TRBD1. The CDR3 is 16 residues long. Per germline, CDR1 MGHRA and CDR2 YSYEKL. The CDR3 bases are TGCGCCAGCAGCCAAGGGCCGTGGGACAGGGAAGAGGCCCAGTACTTC. It is translated as CASSQGPWDREEAQYF.

This chain links TRBV2 with TRBJ2-2; D is possibly TRBD1 (5 bases). The CDR3 runs to 15 residues. Trimming pared 7 bases from V and 1 base from J, leaving 13 bases between. From germline, CDR1 is SNHLY and CDR2 FYNNEI. CDR3 sequence (DNA): TGTGCCAGCAAGGCTACAGGAATGAACACCGGGGAGCTGTTTTTT. It yields the protein CASKATGMNTGELFF.

This clonotype was seen at least ten times. The gene calls are TRBV11-2 and TRBJ2-2; the match to TRBD2 covers 7 bases. The CDR3 covers 14 residues. The ends lost 8 bases at V and 0 bases at J; junction bases unmatched: 3. Germline CDR1 is SGHAT and CDR2 is FQNNGV. In DNA form, the CDR3 reads TGTGCCAGCGGCCTAGCGGCGAACACCGGGGAGCTGTTTTTT. This codes for CASGLAANTGELFF.

This clonotype was counted many times. The chain joins TRBV29-1 to TRBJ1-2; 8 nucleotides align to TRBD1. Germline V gene lookup returns CDR1 SQVTM and CDR2 ANQGSEA. The CDR3 covers 14 residues. V was pared by 2 bases and J by 7 bases, with 9 bases of the junction left unmatched. CDR3 amino acids: CSVEYTGGSSGYTF. CDR3 nucleotide sequence: TGCAGCGTTGAATATACAGGGGGTTCTTCTGGCTACACCTTC.

Comments on this clonotype: This may arise from a read error, as a much more abundant clone is one base away. The chain links TRBV27 to TRBJ1-2, with D possibly matching TRBD1 (5 bases). CDR3 length equals 14 residues. CDR1 is MNHEY, CDR2 SMNVEV, per germline (reference sequence). This CDR3 is CASSLEPGHYSYTF. CDR3 bases: TGTGCCAGCAGTTTAGAGCCAGGGCACTATAGCTACACCTTC.

This clonotype was recorded at least ten times. CDR3 sequence: CASSLTGRFTEAFF. The DNA of the CDR3 is TGTGCCAGCAGTTTAACAGGGCGATTCACTGAAGCTTTCTTT. This sequence joins TRBV6-2 or TRBV6-3 and TRBJ1-1; D is perhaps TRBD1 (6 bases). CDR3 length equals 14 residues. Between the trimmed V and J ends, which lost 4 bases and 4 bases, there was a span of 13 bases. Germline values: CDR1 MNHEY, CDR2 SVGEGT.

The table lists this clonotype with many counts. This chain uses TRBV7-3 with TRBJ2-3; possibly TRBD2 for D (6 bases). Germline lookup yields CDR1 SGHTA and CDR2 FQGTGA. The CDR3 loop spans 15 amino acids. V gave up 0 bases and J gave up 3 bases, with 10 bases separating them. Here the CDR3 reads CASSLTPSETDTQYF. CDR3 coding DNA: TGTGCCAGCAGCTTAACGCCTAGCGAAACAGATACGCAGTATTTT. Full variable domain (outside the CDR3, taken from reference TRBV7-3 and TRBJ2-3): GAGVSQTPSNKVTEKGKYVELRCDPISGHTALYWYRQSLGQGPEFLIYFQGTGAADDSGLPNDRFFAVRPEGSVSTLKIQRTERGDSAVYLCASSLTPSETDTQYFGPGTRLTVL.

The table lists this clonotype with many counts. The chain employs TRBV28 and TRBJ2-7, with D perhaps TRBD2 (6 bases). V dropped 7 bases and J dropped 0 bases, with 25 bases sitting between them. The CDR3 length is 18 residues. CDR1 MDHEN and CDR2 SYDVKM come from the germline V gene. Here the CDR3 DNA reads TGTGCCAGCACGGGACTGACCCACTTCCCCCTAAGCTCCTACGAGCAGTACTTC. It encodes CASTGLTHFPLSSYEQYF.

This clonotype was seen at least ten times. V and J are TRBV12-3 or TRBV12-4 and TRBJ2-2; D unclear. V was clipped by 1 base and J by 5 bases, with 5 bases between them. The CDR3 length is 13 residues. The CDR3 nucleotides are TGTGCCAGCAGTTTAGGGGGAACCGGGGAGCTGTTTTTT. As protein: CASSLGGTGELFF.

The chain recombines TRBV6-2 or TRBV6-3 with TRBJ2-3, with 9 bases fitting TRBD2. Trimming at V came to 5 bases and at J to 4 bases, leaving 4 bases not matched to a gene. CDR3 length equals 14 residues. Germline CDR1 and CDR2: MNHEY and SVGEGT. The CDR3 region has the DNA TGTGCCAGCAGTCATAGCGGGGGATCAGATACGCAGTATTTT. Protein product: CASSHSGGSDTQYF.

This clonotype was counted ten times or more. The CDR3 DNA reads as TGTGCCAGCAGCTTCGGCCGATCCTACGAGCAGTACTTC. Translating gives CASSFGRSYEQYF. The chain combines TRBV6-1 with TRBJ2-7; unclear D gene. V lost 6 bases to trimming and J lost 1 base, with 10 bases between them. Germline values: CDR1 MNHNS, CDR2 SASEGT. The CDR3 is made up of 13 amino acids.

This clonotype showed up just a few times. A single base separates this from a much larger clone, so it may be a read error. The CDR3 is CASSLVSGASYGYTF. The DNA of the CDR3 is TGCGCCAGCAGCTTGGTGTCCGGAGCTAGCTATGGCTACACCTTC. V gene TRBV5-1 combines with J gene TRBJ1-2, with D unresolved. There are 15 residues in the CDR3. Germline CDR1 SGHRS, CDR2 YFSETQ. V lost 0 bases to trimming and J lost 4 bases, with 13 bases between them.

In its sample, this clonotype was seen once. The V call is TRBV20-1, the J call TRBJ1-6; a possible D gene is TRBD1 (6 bases). This CDR3 region has 16 residues. Germline V gives CDR1 DFQATT, CDR2 SNEGSKA (reference sequence). The germline V and J ends were trimmed by 6 bases and 3 bases, with 18 bases remaining between them. CDR3 residues: CSARPDWTDYNSPLHF. The CDR3 DNA reads as TGCAGTGCCCGGCCGGATTGGACAGACTATAATTCACCCCTCCACTTT.